This T cell receptor (beta chain) was obtained from a study of blood T cell repertoires in COVID-19. TCRdb's table, derived via immunoSEQ multiplex PCR, lists solely in-frame clones and lacks some. The sample lists tens of thousands of clones, about 85% occurring once. Trimming stripped 6 bases from V and 3 bases from J, with 15 bases between. The CDR3 sequence is 15 residues long. The germline gives CDR1 SGHTA, CDR2 FQGTGA. Source material: peripheral blood. The J gene is TRBJ2-1, the V gene TRBV7-3; a weak D match, TRBD2 (5 bases). The sequence was obtained from an older man with COVID-19, enrolled during active disease. CDR3: CASSPTLAGYNEQFF. The CDR3 bases are TGTGCCAGCAGTCCCACCCTTGCGGGCTACAATGAGCAGTTCTTC. Using reference TRBV7-3 and TRBJ2-1 for the parts outside the CDR3, the full variable domain is GAGVSQTPSNKVTEKGKYVELRCDPISGHTALYWYRQSLGQGPEFLIYFQGTGAADDSGLPNDRFFAVRPEGSVSTLKIQRTERGDSAVYLCASSPTLAGYNEQFFGPGTRLTVL.